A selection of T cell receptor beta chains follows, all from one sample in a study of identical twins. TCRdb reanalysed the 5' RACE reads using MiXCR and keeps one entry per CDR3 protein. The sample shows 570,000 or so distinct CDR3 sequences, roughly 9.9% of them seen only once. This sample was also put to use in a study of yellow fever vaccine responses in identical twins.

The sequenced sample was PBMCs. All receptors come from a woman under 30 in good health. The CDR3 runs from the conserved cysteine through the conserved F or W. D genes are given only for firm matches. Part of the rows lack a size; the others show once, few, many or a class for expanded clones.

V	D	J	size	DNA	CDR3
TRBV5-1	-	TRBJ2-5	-	TGCGCCAGCAGCTTGTTCGGGGGGCCAGGGGAGACCCAGTACTTC	CASSLFGGPGETQYF
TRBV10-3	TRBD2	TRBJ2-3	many	TGTGCCATCAGTAGCGGGGGGCCAGATACGCAGTATTTT	CAISSGGPDTQYF
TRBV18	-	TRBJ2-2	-	TGTGCCAGCTCACCACAGATGACCGGGGAGCTGTTTTTT	CASSPQMTGELFF
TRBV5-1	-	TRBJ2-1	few	TGCGCCAGCAGCTTGGACTTGGCAGGGCCCTACAATGAGCAGTTCTTC	CASSLDLAGPYNEQFF
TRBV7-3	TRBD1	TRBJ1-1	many	TGTGCCAGCAGCCTTGGGACAGGGCTGAACACTGAAGCTTTCTTT	CASSLGTGLNTEAFF
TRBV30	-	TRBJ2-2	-	TGTGCCTGGAGTGTAGGAATTAGCGCCGGGGAGCTGTTTTTT	CAWSVGISAGELFF
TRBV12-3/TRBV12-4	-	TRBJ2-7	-	TGTGCCAGCAGTTTCTCTGCCCAAGCCTACGAGCAGTACTTC	CASSFSAQAYEQYF
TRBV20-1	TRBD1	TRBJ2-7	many	TGCAGTGCTAGAGAATTCAGGACAGGGTACTACGAGCAGTACTTC	CSAREFRTGYYEQYF
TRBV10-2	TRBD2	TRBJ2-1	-	TGCGCCAGCAGTGAGCTAGCGGGAGTCTACAATGAGCAGTTCTTC	CASSELAGVYNEQFF
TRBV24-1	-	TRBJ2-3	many	TGTGCCACCAGTGAACCTCGTGGAGATACGCAGTATTTT	CATSEPRGDTQYF
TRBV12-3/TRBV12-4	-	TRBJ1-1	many	TGTGCCAGCCTCGCTGGGGATGAAGCTTTCTTT	CASLAGDEAFF
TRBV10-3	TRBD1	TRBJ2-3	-	TGTGCCATCAGTGTAGGGGACAGGGGGAGAGGAGATACGCAGTATTTT	CAISVGDRGRGDTQYF
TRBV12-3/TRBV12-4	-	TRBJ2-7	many	TGTGCCAGCAGTATAAACCCCTCCTACGAGCAGTACTTC	CASSINPSYEQYF
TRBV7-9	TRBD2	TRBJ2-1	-	TGTGCCAGCAACGGACTAGCGGGAGCACAAGAGCAGTTCTTC	CASNGLAGAQEQFF
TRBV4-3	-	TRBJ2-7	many	TGCGCCAGCAGCGCCCGGGACGGACATTACGAGCAGTACTTC	CASSARDGHYEQYF
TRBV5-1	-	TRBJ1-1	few	TGCGCCAGCAGCTTGGCCGGGGATGGGACTGAAGCTTTCTTT	CASSLAGDGTEAFF
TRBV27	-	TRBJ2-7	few	TGTGCCAGCCGAGTTGGGGGACTCACCTACGAGCAGTACTTC	CASRVGGLTYEQYF
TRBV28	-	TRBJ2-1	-	TGTGCCACCTCCCTCTCCGACAATGAGCAGTTCTTC	CATSLSDNEQFF
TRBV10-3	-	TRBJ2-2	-	TGTGCCACTAGTTTACAGGGAACCGGGGAGCTGTTTTTT	CATSLQGTGELFF
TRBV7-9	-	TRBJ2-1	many	TGTGCCAGCAGCCCCCTCTCCAGCGCCCAATACAATGAGCAGTTCTTC	CASSPLSSAQYNEQFF
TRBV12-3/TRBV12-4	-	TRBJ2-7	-	TGTGCCAGCAGTTTGAACGCGGGGACCTACGAGCAGTACTTC	CASSLNAGTYEQYF
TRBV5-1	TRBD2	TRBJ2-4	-	TGCGCCAGCAGCCCTGGGCGGGGGGCCCAGGGAAACATTCAGTACTTC	CASSPGRGAQGNIQYF
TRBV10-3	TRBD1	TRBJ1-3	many	TGTGCCATCAGTGCACAGGGGCCCAGCTCTGGAAACACCATATATTTT	CAISAQGPSSGNTIYF
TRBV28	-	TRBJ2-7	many	TGTGCCAGTCTTAGGGGTGTCGAGCAGTACTTC	CASLRGVEQYF
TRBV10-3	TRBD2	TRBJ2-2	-	TGTGCCATCAGCCCGGGACTAGGAGGGACCGGGGAGCTGTTTTTT	CAISPGLGGTGELFF
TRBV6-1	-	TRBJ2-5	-	TGTGCCAGCAGTGAAGGGCTAGCTCAAGAGACCCAGTACTTC	CASSEGLAQETQYF
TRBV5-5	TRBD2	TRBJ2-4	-	TGTGCCAGCAGCCCCCGGGGACTAGCGGAGAAAAACATTCAGTACTTC	CASSPRGLAEKNIQYF
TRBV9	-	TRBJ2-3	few	TGTGCCAGCAGCGTAGAGGGAATGGGGGGGGCACAAGATACGCAGTATTTT	CASSVEGMGGAQDTQYF
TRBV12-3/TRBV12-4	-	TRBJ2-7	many	TGTGCCAGCAGTTTACTTGTCTCCTACGAGCAGTACTTC	CASSLLVSYEQYF
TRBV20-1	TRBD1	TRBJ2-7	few	TGCAGTGCGGGGACAGGGGCCTCCGGGGAGCAGTACTTC	CSAGTGASGEQYF
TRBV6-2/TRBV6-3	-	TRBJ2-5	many	TGTGCCAGCGGAACGACGCCGCAAGAGACCCAGTACTTC	CASGTTPQETQYF
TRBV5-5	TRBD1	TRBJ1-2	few	TGTGCCAGCAGCTTTCTTACCACAGGGGGGAATAATGGCTACACCTTC	CASSFLTTGGNNGYTF
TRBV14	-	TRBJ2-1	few	TGTGCCAGCAGACTGGGACCCAAGCAGTTCTTC	CASRLGPKQFF
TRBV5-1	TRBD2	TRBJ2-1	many	TGCGCCAGCACCAATCCCGCGACCGGGACTAGCGGGAGCAATGAGCAGTTCTTC	CASTNPATGTSGSNEQFF
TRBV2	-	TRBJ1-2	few	TGTGCCAGCAGGGGCAGACCGGCGCATGGCTACACCTTC	CASRGRPAHGYTF
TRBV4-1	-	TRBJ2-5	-	TGCGCCAGCAGCCAAGGGGGGCGATGGAGTCAAGAGACCCAGTACTTC	CASSQGGRWSQETQYF
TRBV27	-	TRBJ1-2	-	TGTGCCAGCACCTTCTTGGGGCGCAGCTATGGCTACACCTTC	CASTFLGRSYGYTF
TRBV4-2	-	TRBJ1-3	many	TGTGCCAGCAGCCAAACGGGACAACTCAGCTCTGGAAACACCATATATTTT	CASSQTGQLSSGNTIYF
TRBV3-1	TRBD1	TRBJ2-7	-	TGTGCCAGCAGCCAAGCCGATCTGACAGGGGAGTACTTC	CASSQADLTGEYF